The 9 T cell receptor beta chains reported below all come from one sample, sequenced in a study of spatial heterogeneity in lung cancer. For these TCRs, the target antigens are not known. The time point was: sample taken at primary tumor resection. In TCRdb, the 5' RACE reads were re-called with MiXCR into one record per CDR3 protein. The table records approximately 9,500 distinct CDR3 sequences, more than 10% of them present only once. Overall study results and limits: It was found that expanded intratumoral alpha and beta TCR counts tracked tumor mutation counts.

Source: lung tumor tissue, taken at surgery. The receptors here all came from a male donor with early-stage non-small cell lung cancer.

By share, this clonotype counts as medium-sized. The chain employs TRBV20-1 and TRBJ2-1, with 8 positions matching TRBD2. The CDR3 contains 17 residues. Per germline, CDR1 DFQATT and CDR2 SNEGSKA (reference sequence). With V trimmed by 3 bases and J by 3 bases, 13 bases remained unmatched. DNA for the CDR3: TGCAGTGCTAGGAATGTCCTAACTAGCGGCATCTACAATGAGCAGTTCTTC. Amino acid sequence: CSARNVLTSGIYNEQFF.

This clonotype is medium-sized (0.01 to 0.1%). V and J are TRBV9 and TRBJ1-4; no firm D call. V lost 0 bases, J lost 4 bases, and 16 bases lay in between. The germline V gene encodes CDR1 SGDLS and CDR2 YYNGEE. This CDR3 spans 17 amino acids. CDR3: CASSVGAALGSNEKLFF. In nucleotides, the CDR3 is TGTGCCAGCAGCGTAGGGGCAGCATTGGGGAGTAATGAAAAACTGTTTTTT.

By sample share, this clonotype is medium-sized. The rearrangement joins TRBV7-2 to TRBJ2-3; D gene unclear. In germline, CDR1 is SGHTA, CDR2 FQGNSA. V was cut by 5 bases and J by 4 bases, with 7 bases left in between. There are 12 residues in the CDR3. The CDR3 nucleotides are TGTGCCAGCAGCCCAGGTCCAGATACGCAGTATTTT. Its protein is CASSPGPDTQYF.

This clonotype is medium-sized (0.01 to 0.1%) by share. The chain combines TRBV27 with TRBJ2-7; 10 nucleotides line up with TRBD2. Germline V gene lookup returns CDR1 MNHEY and CDR2 SMNVEV (reference sequence). This CDR3 contains 16 residues. The V and J ends lost 4 bases and 3 bases, in that order; junction bases with no gene match: 9. The CDR3: CASSSLTSGVNYEQYF. In nucleotides, the CDR3 is TGTGCCAGCAGTTCCCTTACTAGCGGGGTTAACTACGAGCAGTACTTC.

This clonotype showed up many times. The V call is TRBV29-1, the J call TRBJ2-6; D might be TRBD1 or TRBD2, each matching 5 bases. The CDR3 is 15 amino acids. CDR1 and CDR2 (germline): SQVTM, ANQGSEA. Trimming cost V 4 bases and J 0 bases, with 10 bases left between them. CDR3 bases: TGCAGCGTTGGGCAGGGACCCTCTGGGGCCAACGTCCTGACTTTC. This translates into CSVGQGPSGANVLTF.

This clonotype was seen at least ten times. The chain is built from TRBV7-8 and TRBJ1-5; no clear D. Trimming shortened V by 5 bases and J by 3 bases, and 5 bases separated the two germline ends. The CDR3 totals 12 residues. Germline assignment: CDR1 SGHVS and CDR2 FQNEAQ. In DNA form, the CDR3 reads TGTGCCAGCAGCGTGCCCAATCAGCCCCAGCATTTT. Translation: CASSVPNQPQHF.

The genes are TRBV7-9 and TRBJ2-3; a weak D match, TRBD2 (5 bases). The CDR3 spans 12 residues. Germline CDR1 and CDR2: SEHNR and FQNEAQ (reference sequence). The V end lost 4 bases, the J end lost 6 bases, and 8 bases lay between the germline ends. The CDR3 nucleotides read TGTGCCAGCAGCTCGGACTCGGATACGCAGTATTTT. Translated: CASSSDSDTQYF. The full variable domain, completed using reference TRBV7-9 and TRBJ2-3, is DTGVSQNPRHKITKRGQNVTFRCDPISEHNRLYWYRQTLGQGPEFLTYFQNEAQLEKSRLLSDRFSAERPKGSFSTLEIQRTEQGDSAMYLCASSSDSDTQYFGPGTRLTVL.

This clonotype was recorded many times. The chain combines TRBV7-2 with TRBJ2-1; 11 nucleotides match TRBD2. CDR3 length: 16 residues. CDR1 is SGHTA, CDR2 FQGNSA, per germline. V dropped 4 bases and J dropped 7; count of bases not matched to a gene: 9. The CDR3 loop reads CASSSGLAGGRNEQFF. CDR3 DNA: TGTGCCAGCAGCTCCGGGCTAGCGGGAGGAAGGAATGAGCAGTTCTTC.

This clonotype has just a few counts. V is TRBV11-3 and J is TRBJ2-3, with TRBD2 identical over 9 bases. J lost 2 bases, V lost 4 bases, and 10 bases had no gene match. The germline CDR1 and CDR2 sequences are SGHNT and YENEEA. This CDR3 has 17 residues. The chain's CDR3 is CASSSPSTSGITDTQYF. The DNA of the CDR3 is TGTGCCAGCAGCTCCCCGTCGACTAGCGGAATCACAGATACGCAGTATTTT.